The rows below give T cell receptor beta chains drawn from one sample of a study of T cells after yellow fever vaccination. TCRdb itself ran the 5' RACE reads through MiXCR, one entry per CDR3 protein. The top ten hold about 40% of the sample, which has around 200,000 distinct CDR3 sequences, 9.5% to 11% seen once. The specimen was CD8+ T cells sorted from PBMCs, collected 15 days after the yellow fever booster vaccination. These receptors were collected from a man between 18 and 29 years old who received the YFV17D yellow fever vaccine. The CDR3 runs from the conserved cysteine through the conserved F or W. D genes are given only for firm matches. A row's size may be missing; if present it is once, few, many or a size class.

cdr3_nt cdr3_aa j_call clone_size d_call v_call
TGTGCCAGTTCAGGGGACGAGACCCAGTACTTC CASSGDETQYF TRBJ2-5 - - TRBV19
TGTGCCAGCAGCTTACCCTCTCGACTAGCTGAGGAGACCCAGTACTTC CASSLPSRLAEETQYF TRBJ2-5 - TRBD2 TRBV7-2
TGCAGTGTCTCGGACTACCAAGAGACCCAGTACTTC CSVSDYQETQYF TRBJ2-5 - - TRBV20-1
TGCGCCAGCAATACCCCGGGGACCGGGGAGCTGTTTTTT CASNTPGTGELFF TRBJ2-2 few - TRBV5-1
TGCGCCAGCAGCCAAGGTTGGCAGGGGGCGAGGAATGAGCAGTTCTTC CASSQGWQGARNEQFF TRBJ2-1 - TRBD1 TRBV4-1
TGCGCCAGCAGCCAAGATTCCGGGGTGAATGAGCAGTTCTTC CASSQDSGVNEQFF TRBJ2-1 - - TRBV4-3
TGCGCCAGCAGCCAGACATCGAGCTCCTACGAGCAGTACTTC CASSQTSSSYEQYF TRBJ2-7 - - TRBV4-1
TGTGCCAGCAGTCGACACCCGACTAGCGGTCAAGAGACCCAGTACTTC CASSRHPTSGQETQYF TRBJ2-5 many TRBD2 TRBV6-5
TGTGCCTGTTTAGGGAGCGGGGGGGTCATGAGTTCCGGGGAGCTGTTTTTT CACLGSGGVMSSGELFF TRBJ2-2 few TRBD2 TRBV30
TGTGCCAGCAGCCCGGGCGGGGGGAGCTCCTACGAGCAGTACTTC CASSPGGGSSYEQYF TRBJ2-7 few TRBD2 TRBV7-8
TGTGCCAGCAGCTTAGCCCCGGCGGCCTACGAGCAGTACTTC CASSLAPAAYEQYF TRBJ2-7 few - TRBV11-2
TGCGCCAGCAGCCAAGATCGCTATCAGCCCCAGCATTTT CASSQDRYQPQHF TRBJ1-5 - - TRBV4-1
TGCGCCAGCAGCTTGGGGACTAGCCGGACCCAAGAGACCCAGTACTTC CASSLGTSRTQETQYF TRBJ2-5 many TRBD2 TRBV5-1
TGTGCCAGCAGCTTTGGGGGGCCGGCCACCGGGGAGCTGTTTTTT CASSFGGPATGELFF TRBJ2-2 few - TRBV7-2
TGTGCCAGCAGCCCCATAGCGGGGGGGCCGGACGGGGAGCTGTTTTTT CASSPIAGGPDGELFF TRBJ2-2 few TRBD2 TRBV7-9
TGTGCCAGCAGTGAAAATCAACAGGGCTCCTATAATTCACCCCTCCACTTT CASSENQQGSYNSPLHF TRBJ1-6 - - TRBV25-1
TGCGCCAGCAGCCCGGTGGGGTCTGAAGCTTTCTTT CASSPVGSEAFF TRBJ1-1 - - TRBV5-1
TGTGCCAGCGTACCCTTCTGTGGCTACACCTTC CASVPFCGYTF TRBJ1-2 few - TRBV6-2/TRBV6-3
TGTGCCAGCAGCTTAGACCGGGGGGGGGGCCCCGGGTACAATGAGCAGTTCTTC CASSLDRGGGPGYNEQFF TRBJ2-1 many TRBD2 TRBV7-6
TGTGCCAGCTCCGACAGGGTCACTGAAGCTTTCTTT CASSDRVTEAFF TRBJ1-1 few TRBD1 TRBV18
TGTGCCAGCAGTACGAGCGCGAACACCGGGGAGCTGTTTTTT CASSTSANTGELFF TRBJ2-2 many - TRBV12-3/TRBV12-4
TGCGCCAGCACGATAGGGGTCGAGCAGTACTTC CASTIGVEQYF TRBJ2-7 few - TRBV5-1
TGCGCCAGCAGCGAAAGACTAGCGGGGACCTACGAGCAGTACTTC CASSERLAGTYEQYF TRBJ2-7 - TRBD2 TRBV4-1
TGTGCCAGCAGCCGGAGGGGAATGTCAATCAATGAGCAGTTCTTC CASSRRGMSINEQFF TRBJ2-1 few - TRBV7-2
TGTGCCAGCAGTTATGCCCCTCTTGGTGAGCAGTTCTTC CASSYAPLGEQFF TRBJ2-1 - - TRBV12-3/TRBV12-4
TGTGCCAGCAGTTTAAAGGCTGGCGGGGAGCTGTTTTTT CASSLKAGGELFF TRBJ2-2 few - TRBV27
TGTGCCAGCAGTTACTCCGGGACAGGGGACTACAATGAGCAGTTCTTC CASSYSGTGDYNEQFF TRBJ2-1 - TRBD1 TRBV6-5
TGTGCCAGCGGCTCTTCGGGGGGCCCCTACAATGAGCAGTTCTTC CASGSSGGPYNEQFF TRBJ2-1 - - TRBV5-4
TGTGCCAGCAGTTACGGCTCATGGGAGCAGTTCTTC CASSYGSWEQFF TRBJ2-1 few - TRBV6-2/TRBV6-3
TGTGCCAGCAGTATACTGGCCGGCAATCAGCCCCAGCATTTT CASSILAGNQPQHF TRBJ1-5 - - TRBV6-5
TGTGCCAGCAGCCCGCTTCGCGTTCTGGATCCAGCCGAGCAGTTCTTC CASSPLRVLDPAEQFF TRBJ2-1 few - TRBV12-3/TRBV12-4
TGTGCCAGCAGCCCGTTGGGACAGCAAGAGACCCAGTACTTC CASSPLGQQETQYF TRBJ2-5 many TRBD1 TRBV7-6
TGTGCCAGCAGGGTTCTGGGGGAGAGGAACACTGAAGCTTTCTTT CASRVLGERNTEAFF TRBJ1-1 few - TRBV6-5
TGTGCCAGCAGTTATACAGGGGGAGTGGAGACCCAGTACTTC CASSYTGGVETQYF TRBJ2-5 many TRBD1 TRBV6-6
TGTGCCAGCAGCCCGGACAGGCGCGGCTACACCTTC CASSPDRRGYTF TRBJ1-2 few TRBD1 TRBV7-6
TGTGCCAGCAGCTCAGGACTACGGGACACTGAAGCTTTCTTT CASSSGLRDTEAFF TRBJ1-1 few - TRBV7-3
TGTGCCAGCAGCTTAGGGGGACCTCTGACGAACTCCTATGGCTACACCTTC CASSLGGPLTNSYGYTF TRBJ1-2 few - TRBV7-9
TGTGCCAGCAGCTTAGGTCTGGGGTCAGGCTACACCTTC CASSLGLGSGYTF TRBJ1-2 few - TRBV7-6
TGCGCCAGCAGCTTGGGCGGGAACCAAGAGACCCAGTACTTC CASSLGGNQETQYF TRBJ2-5 many - TRBV5-1
TGCGCCAGCAGCCAAGTAGGGACGGAGACCCAGTACTTC CASSQVGTETQYF TRBJ2-5 few - TRBV4-1